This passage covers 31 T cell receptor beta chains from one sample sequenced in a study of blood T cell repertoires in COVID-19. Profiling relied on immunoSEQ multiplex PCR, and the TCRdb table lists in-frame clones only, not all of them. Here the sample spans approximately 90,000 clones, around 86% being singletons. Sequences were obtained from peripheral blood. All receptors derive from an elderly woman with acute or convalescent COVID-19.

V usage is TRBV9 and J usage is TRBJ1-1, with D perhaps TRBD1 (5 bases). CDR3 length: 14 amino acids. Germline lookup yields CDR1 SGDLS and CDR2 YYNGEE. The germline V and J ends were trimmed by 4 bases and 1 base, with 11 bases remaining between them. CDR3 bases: TGTGCCAGCAGCAGGGGACTGGGGAACACTGAAGCTTTCTTT. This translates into CASSRGLGNTEAFF.

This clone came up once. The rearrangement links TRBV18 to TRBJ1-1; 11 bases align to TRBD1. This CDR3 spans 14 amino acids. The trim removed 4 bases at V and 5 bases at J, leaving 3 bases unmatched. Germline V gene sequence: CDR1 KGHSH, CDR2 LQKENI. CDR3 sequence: CASSRGTGGTEAFF. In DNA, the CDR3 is TGTGCCAGCTCACGGGGGACAGGGGGGACTGAAGCTTTCTTT. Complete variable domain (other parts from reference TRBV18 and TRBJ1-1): NAGVMQNPRHLVRRRGQEARLRCSPMKGHSHVYWYRQLPEEGLKFMVYLQKENIIDESGMPKERFSAEFPKEGPSILRIQQVVRGDSAAYFCASSRGTGGTEAFFGQGTRLTVV.

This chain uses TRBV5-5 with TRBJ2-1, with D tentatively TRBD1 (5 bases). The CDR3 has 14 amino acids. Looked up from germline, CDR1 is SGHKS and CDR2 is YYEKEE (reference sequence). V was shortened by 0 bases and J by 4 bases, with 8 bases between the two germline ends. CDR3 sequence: CASSLAQAYNEQFF. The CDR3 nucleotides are TGTGCCAGCAGCTTGGCACAGGCGTACAATGAGCAGTTCTTC.

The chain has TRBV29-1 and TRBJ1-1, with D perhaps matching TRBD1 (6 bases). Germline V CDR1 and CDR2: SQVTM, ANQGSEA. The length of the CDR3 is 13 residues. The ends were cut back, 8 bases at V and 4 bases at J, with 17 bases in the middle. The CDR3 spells CSILGGLGTEAFF. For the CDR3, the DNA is TGCAGCATATTAGGGGGTTTGGGCACTGAAGCTTTCTTT.

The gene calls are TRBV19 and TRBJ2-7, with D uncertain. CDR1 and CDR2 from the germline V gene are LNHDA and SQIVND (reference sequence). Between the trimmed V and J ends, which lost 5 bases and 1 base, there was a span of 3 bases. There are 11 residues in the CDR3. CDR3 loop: CASSSSYEQYF. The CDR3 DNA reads TGTGCCAGTAGTTCTTCCTACGAGCAGTACTTC.

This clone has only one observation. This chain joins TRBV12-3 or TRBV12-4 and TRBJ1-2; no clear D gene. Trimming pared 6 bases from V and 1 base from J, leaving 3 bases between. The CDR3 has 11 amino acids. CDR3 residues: CASSLNYGYTF. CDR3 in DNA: TGTGCCAGCAGCCTTAACTATGGCTACACCTTC.

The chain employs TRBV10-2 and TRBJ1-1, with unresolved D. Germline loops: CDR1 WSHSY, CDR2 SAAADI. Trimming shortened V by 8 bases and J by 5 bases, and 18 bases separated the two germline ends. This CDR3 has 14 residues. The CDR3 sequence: CASGRGRSRTEAFF. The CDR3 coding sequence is TGCGCCAGCGGGAGAGGGAGGAGTAGGACTGAAGCTTTCTTT.

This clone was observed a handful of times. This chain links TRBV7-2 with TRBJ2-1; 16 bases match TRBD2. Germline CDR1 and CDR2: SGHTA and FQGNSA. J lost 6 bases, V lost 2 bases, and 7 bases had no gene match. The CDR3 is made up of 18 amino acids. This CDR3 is CASSLLAGTSGRGNEQFF. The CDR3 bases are TGTGCCAGCAGCTTACTAGCGGGGACTAGCGGGAGGGGCAATGAGCAGTTCTTC.

Here the CDR3 reads CASTSGNQPQHF. CDR3 coding DNA: TGTGCCAGCACCTCGGGCAATCAGCCCCAGCATTTT. V usage is TRBV6-5 and J usage is TRBJ1-5; D gene uncertain. Looked up from germline, CDR1 is MNHEY and CDR2 is SVGAGI. The ends were cut back, 7 bases at V and 2 bases at J, with 6 bases in the middle. The CDR3 is 12 residues long.

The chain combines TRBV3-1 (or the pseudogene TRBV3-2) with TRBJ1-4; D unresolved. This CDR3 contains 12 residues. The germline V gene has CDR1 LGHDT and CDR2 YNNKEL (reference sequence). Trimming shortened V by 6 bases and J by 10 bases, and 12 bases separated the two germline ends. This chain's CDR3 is CASSQNGVKLFF. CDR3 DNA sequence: TGTGCCAGCAGTCAGAACGGGGTAAAACTGTTTTTT.

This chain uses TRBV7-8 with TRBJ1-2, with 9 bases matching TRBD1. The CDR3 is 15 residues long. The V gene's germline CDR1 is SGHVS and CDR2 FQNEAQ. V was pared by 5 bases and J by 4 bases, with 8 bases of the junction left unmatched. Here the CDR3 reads CASSPRDRAGYGYTF. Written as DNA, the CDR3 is TGTGCCAGCAGCCCACGGGACAGGGCGGGCTATGGCTACACCTTC.

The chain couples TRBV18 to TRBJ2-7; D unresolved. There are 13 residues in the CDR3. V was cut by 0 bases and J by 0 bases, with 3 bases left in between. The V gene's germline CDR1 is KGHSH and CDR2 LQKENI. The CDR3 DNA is TGTGCCAGCTCACCACCGAGCTCCTACGAGCAGTACTTC. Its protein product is CASSPPSSYEQYF.

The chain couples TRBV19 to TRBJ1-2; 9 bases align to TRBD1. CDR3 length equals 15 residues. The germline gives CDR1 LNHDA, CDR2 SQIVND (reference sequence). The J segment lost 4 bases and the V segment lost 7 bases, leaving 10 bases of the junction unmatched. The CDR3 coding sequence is TGTGCCAGTACTGTACAGGGGGCCGGTAGCTATGGCTACACCTTC. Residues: CASTVQGAGSYGYTF.

Here the CDR3 DNA reads TGTGCCAGCAGCGCCAACAGGGATAGTGAAGCTTTCTTT. As protein: CASSANRDSEAFF. The chain combines TRBV7-8 with TRBJ1-1; tentative D call: TRBD1 (6 bases). Germline loops: CDR1 SGHVS, CDR2 FQNEAQ. Trimming removed 5 bases at V and 7 bases at J, with 14 bases between. This CDR3 region has 13 residues.

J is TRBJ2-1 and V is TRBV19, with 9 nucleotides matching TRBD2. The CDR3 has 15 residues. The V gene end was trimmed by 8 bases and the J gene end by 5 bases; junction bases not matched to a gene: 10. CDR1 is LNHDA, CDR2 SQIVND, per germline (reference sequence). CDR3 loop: CASGPGTSSNNEQFF. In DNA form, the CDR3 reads TGTGCCAGTGGTCCCGGGACTAGCAGCAACAATGAGCAGTTCTTC.

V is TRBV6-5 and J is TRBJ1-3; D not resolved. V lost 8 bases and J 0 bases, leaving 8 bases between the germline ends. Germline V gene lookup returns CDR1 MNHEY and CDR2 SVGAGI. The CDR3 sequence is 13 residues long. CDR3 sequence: CASRENSGNTIYF. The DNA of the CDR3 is TGTGCCAGCCGGGAGAACTCTGGAAACACCATATATTTT.

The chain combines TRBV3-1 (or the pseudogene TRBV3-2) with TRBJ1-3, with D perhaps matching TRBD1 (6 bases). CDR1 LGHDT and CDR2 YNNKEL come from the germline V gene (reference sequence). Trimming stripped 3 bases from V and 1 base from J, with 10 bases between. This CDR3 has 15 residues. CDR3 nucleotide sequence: TGTGCCAGCAGCCAGAACACAGGGTCTGGAAACACCATATATTTT. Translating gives CASSQNTGSGNTIYF.

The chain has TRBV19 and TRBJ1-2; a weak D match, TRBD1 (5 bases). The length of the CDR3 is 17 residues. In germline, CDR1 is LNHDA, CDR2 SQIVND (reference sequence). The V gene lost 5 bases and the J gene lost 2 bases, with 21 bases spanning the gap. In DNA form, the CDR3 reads TGTGCCAGTAGTCCCTCTGGTGGGGCAGTTAGAAACTATGGCTACACCTTC. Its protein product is CASSPSGGAVRNYGYTF.

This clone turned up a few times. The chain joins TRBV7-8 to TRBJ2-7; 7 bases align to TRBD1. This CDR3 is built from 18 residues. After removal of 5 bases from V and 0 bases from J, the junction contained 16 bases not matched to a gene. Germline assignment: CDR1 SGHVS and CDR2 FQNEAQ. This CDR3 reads CASSHPEKGQVLSYEQYF. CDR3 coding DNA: TGTGCCAGCAGCCACCCAGAAAAAGGACAGGTCCTCTCCTACGAGCAGTACTTC.

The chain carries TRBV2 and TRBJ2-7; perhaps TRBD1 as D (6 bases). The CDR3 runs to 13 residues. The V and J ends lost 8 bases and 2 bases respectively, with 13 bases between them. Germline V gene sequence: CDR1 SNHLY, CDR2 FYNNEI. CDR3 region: CASGRQDTYEQYF. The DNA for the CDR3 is TGTGCCAGCGGTCGACAGGACACCTACGAGCAGTACTTC.

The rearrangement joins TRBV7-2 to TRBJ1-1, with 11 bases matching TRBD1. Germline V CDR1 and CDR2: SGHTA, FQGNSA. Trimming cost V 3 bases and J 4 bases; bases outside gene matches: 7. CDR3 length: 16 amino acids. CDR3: CASSFGQGAGGTEAFF. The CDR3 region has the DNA TGTGCCAGCAGCTTCGGACAGGGGGCGGGTGGCACTGAAGCTTTCTTT.

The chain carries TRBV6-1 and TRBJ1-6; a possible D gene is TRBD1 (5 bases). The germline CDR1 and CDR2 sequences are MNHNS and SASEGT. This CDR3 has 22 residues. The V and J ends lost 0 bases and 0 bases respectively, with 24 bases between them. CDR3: CASSEAYLGSGTGPSYNSPLHF. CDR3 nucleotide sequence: TGTGCCAGCAGTGAAGCTTATTTGGGTTCAGGGACTGGGCCCTCCTATAATTCACCCCTCCACTTT.

This CDR3 reads CASSTSGHTGELFF. For the CDR3, the DNA is TGTGCCAGCAGTACTAGCGGGCACACCGGGGAGCTGTTTTTT. This chain uses TRBV6-5 with TRBJ2-2, with 9 bases fitting TRBD2. Germline V gene data show CDR1 as MNHEY and CDR2 as SVGAGI. The CDR3 runs 14 residues. Trimming cost V 5 bases and J 3 bases; bases outside gene matches: 1.

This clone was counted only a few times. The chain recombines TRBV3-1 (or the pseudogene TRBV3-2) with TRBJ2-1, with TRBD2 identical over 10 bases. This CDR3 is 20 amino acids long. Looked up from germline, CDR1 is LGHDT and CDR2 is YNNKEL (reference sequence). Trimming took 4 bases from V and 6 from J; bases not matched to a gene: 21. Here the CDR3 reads CASSRPPSSGRRGHSNEQFF. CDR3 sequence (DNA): TGTGCCAGCAGCCGTCCTCCCTCTAGCGGGAGAAGGGGCCATTCCAATGAGCAGTTCTTC.

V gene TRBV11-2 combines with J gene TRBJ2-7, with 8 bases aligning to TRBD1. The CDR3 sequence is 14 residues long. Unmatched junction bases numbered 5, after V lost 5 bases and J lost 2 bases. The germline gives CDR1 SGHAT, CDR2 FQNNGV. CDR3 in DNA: TGTGCCAGCAGCGCGGACAGGGACACCTACGAGCAGTACTTC. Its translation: CASSADRDTYEQYF.

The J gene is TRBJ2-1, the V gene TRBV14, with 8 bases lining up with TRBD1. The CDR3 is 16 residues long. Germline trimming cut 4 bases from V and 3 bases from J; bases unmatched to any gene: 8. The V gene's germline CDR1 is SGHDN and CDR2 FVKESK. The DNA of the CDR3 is TGTGCCAGCAGCCCCCTGAGGACAGGGCTCTACAATGAGCAGTTCTTC. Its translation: CASSPLRTGLYNEQFF.

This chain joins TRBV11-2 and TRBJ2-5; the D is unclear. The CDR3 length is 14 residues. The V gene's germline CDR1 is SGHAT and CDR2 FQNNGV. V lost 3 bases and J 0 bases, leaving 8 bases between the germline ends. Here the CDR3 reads CASSFGLNQETQYF. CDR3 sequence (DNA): TGTGCCAGCAGCTTCGGGTTAAACCAAGAGACCCAGTACTTC.

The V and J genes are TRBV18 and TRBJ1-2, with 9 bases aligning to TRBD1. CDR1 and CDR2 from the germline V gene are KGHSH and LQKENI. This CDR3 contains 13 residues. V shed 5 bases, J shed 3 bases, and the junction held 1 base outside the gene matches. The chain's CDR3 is CASSTGGDYGYTF. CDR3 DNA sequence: TGTGCCAGCTCAACAGGGGGCGACTATGGCTACACCTTC.

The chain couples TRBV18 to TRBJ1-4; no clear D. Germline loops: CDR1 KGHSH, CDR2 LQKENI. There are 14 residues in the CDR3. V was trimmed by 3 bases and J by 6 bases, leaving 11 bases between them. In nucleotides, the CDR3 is TGTGCCAGCTCACCCTCCCGGCAGGATGAAAAACTGTTTTTT. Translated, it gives CASSPSRQDEKLFF.

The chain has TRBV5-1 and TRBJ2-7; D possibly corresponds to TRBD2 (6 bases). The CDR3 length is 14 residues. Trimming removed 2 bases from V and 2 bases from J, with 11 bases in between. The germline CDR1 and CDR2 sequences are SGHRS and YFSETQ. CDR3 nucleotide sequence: TGCGCCAGCAGCTTACTAGCAGAAACCTACGAGCAGTACTTC. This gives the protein CASSLLAETYEQYF. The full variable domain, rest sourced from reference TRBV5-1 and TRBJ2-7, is KAGVTQTPRYLIKTRGQQVTLSCSPISGHRSVSWYQQTPGQGLQFLFEYFSETQRNKGNFPGRFSGRQFSNSRSEMNVSTLELGDSALYLCASSLLAETYEQYFGPGTRLTVT.

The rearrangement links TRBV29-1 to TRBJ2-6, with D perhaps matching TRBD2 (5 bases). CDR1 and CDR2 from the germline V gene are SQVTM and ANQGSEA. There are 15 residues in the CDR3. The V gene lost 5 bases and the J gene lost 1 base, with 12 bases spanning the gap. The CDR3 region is CSVYSEPSGANVLTF. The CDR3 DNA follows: TGCAGCGTTTATAGCGAGCCGTCTGGGGCCAACGTCCTGACTTTC.